A selection of T cell receptor beta chains follows, all from one sample in a study of T cell changes during pregnancy in multiple sclerosis. Using immunoSEQ multiplex PCR, the repertoire was profiled, and TCRdb retains in-frame clones only, with some absent. The sample holds 50,000 or so clones, around 90% seen once. The sample consisted of peripheral blood, taken after pregnancy. These receptors all come from a female donor in good health, enrolled as a control in a pregnancy study. The CDR3 runs from the conserved cysteine through the conserved F or W. Fields, in order: J gene, D gene, CDR3 length, clone size, V gene, CDR3 protein, CDR3 DNA. The D gene is left open where the match is weak. Clone sizes are given selectively: once, few, many, or a class where the clone is expanded.

>TRBJ2-3|TRBD2|14|once|TRBV5-4
CASTYAGTIDTQYF
TGTGCCAGCACGTATGCCGGGACTATAGATACGCAGTATTTT
>TRBJ2-2|TRBD1|13|.|TRBV5-8
CASTHRGPGELFF
TGTGCCAGCACCCACAGGGGACCCGGGGAGCTGTTTTTT
>TRBJ1-1|.|15|.|TRBV29-1
CSAPFSDVAGTEAFF
TGCAGCGCCCCCTTTAGCGACGTAGCTGGGACTGAAGCTTTCTTT
>TRBJ1-2|TRBD1|18|.|TRBV4-2
CASSQDSPTGEGLYGYTF
TGTGCCAGCAGCCAAGATAGTCCCACAGGGGAAGGACTCTATGGCTACACCTTC
>TRBJ1-2|TRBD1|15|.|TRBV2
CASNSRGNRNYGYTF
TGTGCCAGCAATAGCAGGGGGAATAGAAACTATGGCTACACCTTC
>TRBJ2-5|TRBD2|15|.|TRBV5-1
CASSFGLAGEETQYF
TGCGCCAGCAGCTTTGGACTAGCGGGGGAAGAGACCCAGTACTTC
>TRBJ2-7|TRBD1|18|.|TRBV30
CAWSNRGQGLNPPYEQYF
TGTGCCTGGAGTAACCGAGGACAGGGTCTCAACCCCCCCTACGAGCAGTACTTC
>TRBJ1-5|.|13|.|TRBV27
CASSSLQGAVQHF
TGTGCCAGCAGTTCCCTCCAAGGGGCCGTTCAGCATTTT
>TRBJ2-3|.|14|.|TRBV7-2
CASSFGGPEDTQYF
TGTGCCAGCAGCTTCGGGGGGCCAGAAGATACGCAGTATTTT
>TRBJ1-1|TRBD1|14|few|TRBV6-5
CASSPPTGTTEAFF
TGTGCCAGCAGTCCTCCGACAGGGACCACTGAAGCTTTCTTT
>TRBJ1-1|TRBD1|15|once|TRBV11-3
CASSLGTGEGTEAFF
TGTGCCAGCAGCCTTGGGACAGGGGAAGGCACTGAAGCTTTCTTT
>TRBJ2-7|.|15|.|TRBV7-8
CASSLVGRDSYEQYF
TGTGCCAGCAGCTTAGTTGGGCGGGACTCCTACGAGCAGTACTTC
>TRBJ1-2|TRBD1|18|.|TRBV5-1
CASSLSGTGADPVYGYTF
TGCGCCAGCAGCTTGTCCGGGACAGGGGCCGATCCCGTCTATGGCTACACCTTC
>TRBJ2-1|TRBD1|15|.|TRBV6-6
CASSTRDRGSDEQFF
TGTGCCAGCAGCACCAGGGACAGGGGAAGCGATGAGCAGTTCTTC
>TRBJ1-2|.|11|.|TRBV2
CASSGGQLYTF
TGTGCCAGCAGTGGGGGACAACTTTACACCTTC
>TRBJ2-2|.|20|few|TRBV21-1
CASSKVGQTPTSRNTGELFF
TGTGCCAGCAGCAAAGTTGGGCAAACACCGACTAGCAGGAACACCGGGGAGCTGTTTTTT
>TRBJ2-1|TRBD2|15|.|TRBV7-2
CASSLSDSGGTGQFF
TGTGCCAGCAGCTTATCGGATAGCGGGGGCACTGGGCAGTTCTTC
>TRBJ1-6|.|12|few|TRBV4-1
CASSQDSSPLHF
TGCGCCAGCAGCCAAGACAGTTCACCCCTCCACTTT
>TRBJ1-2|.|13|.|TRBV19
CASIQGTGLGYTF
TGTGCCAGTATTCAGGGTACGGGTCTAGGCTACACCTTC
>TRBJ2-1|TRBD2|14|.|TRBV6-4
CASSRAGEVGEQFF
TGTGCCAGCAGTAGAGCGGGAGAAGTGGGTGAGCAGTTCTTC
>TRBJ1-4|.|17|few|TRBV19
CASTRQGIWADDEKLFF
TGTGCCAGTACGAGGCAGGGGATTTGGGCAGATGATGAAAAACTGTTTTTT
>TRBJ1-1|.|13|.|TRBV4-1
CASSQAGRPEAFF
TGCGCCAGCAGCCAAGCGGGGAGACCTGAAGCTTTCTTT
>TRBJ2-7|TRBD2|14|.|TRBV7-9
CAQDRAGGPYEQYF
TGTGCTCAGGACCGGGCGGGAGGGCCCTACGAGCAGTACTTC
>TRBJ2-7|TRBD1|14|.|TRBV12-5
CASGPGQGHGEQYF
TGTGCTAGTGGTCCGGGACAGGGTCATGGCGAGCAGTACTTC
>TRBJ1-1|.|14|few|TRBV12-5
CASGSGDRDLRAFF
TGTGCTAGTGGTAGCGGGGACCGGGACCTTCGAGCTTTCTTT
>TRBJ1-1|.|16|.|TRBV5-1
CASNSLGEGENTEAFF
TGCGCCAGCAACTCCTTGGGGGAGGGCGAGAACACTGAAGCTTTCTTT